This TCR beta chain was captured in a study of blood T cells in healthy people across ages. A second 7 to 11 cycle PCR used barcoded and J-beta primers. In TCRdb, the 5' RACE reads were re-called with MiXCR into one record per CDR3 protein. The repertoire consists of roughly 860,000 distinct CDR3 sequences, with around 68% occurring once and the leading ten covering about a quarter. The individuals who served as donors were healthy Caucasians living in Russia, aged roughly 6 to 100. Drawn from each donor were roughly 10 milliliters of peripheral blood. Total RNA amounts of at least 5 micrograms were extracted per sample. The ends were cut back, 6 bases at V and 1 base at J, with 12 bases in the middle. The germline CDR1 and CDR2 sequences are ENHRY and SYGVKD. The CDR3 is 14 residues long.

Sequenced: blood. The rearrangement joins TRBV10-3 to TRBJ1-1, with D possibly being TRBD1 (6 bases). This receptor was taken from a man aged 30-40 years in good health. CDR3 sequence (DNA): TGTGCCATCAGGGGGTCGGGACAGAACACTGAAGCTTTCTTT. Translated: CAIRGSGQNTEAFF.